This record looks at one TCR beta chain sequence and its context. Germline V CDR1 and CDR2: MNHEY, SVGAGI. V lost 0 bases and J lost 6; bases outside the gene matches: 8. This CDR3 is built from 16 residues. This specimen comes from a study of blood T cell repertoires in COVID-19. Study context: Donors in the United States, Italy and Spain gave samples during acute or convalescent COVID-19. T cells, B-cell-depleted T cells, or PBMCs provided the cDNA or gDNA that served as material.

In the original processing: By means of reference gene primer amplification, nucleated cell counts were estimated. Repertoires were generated with immunoSEQ multiplex PCR, while TCRdb's copy carries only in-frame clones and drops some. The V and J calls and clone size are taken from that table; D and trimming were inferred from the DNA. The sample lists some 200,000 clones; around 81% were seen once. V is TRBV6-5 and J is TRBJ2-7, with 10 bases identical to TRBD2. This sequence originates from a woman between 65 and 79 years old with acute or convalescent COVID-19. The sequenced sample was peripheral blood. CDR3 nucleotides: TGTGCCAGCAGTTACTCTGCGGCTAGCGGGAGTAGCGAGCAGTACTTC. Its protein is CASSYSAASGSSEQYF.